Here is one T cell receptor (beta chain) with its context. Its antigen is unidentified. CDR3 length equals 15 residues. Trimming removed 5 bases at V and 2 bases at J, with 16 bases between. CDR1 LNHDA and CDR2 SQIVND come from the germline V gene (reference sequence). TCRdb's table, derived via immunoSEQ multiplex PCR, lists solely in-frame clones and lacks some. The table lists 40,000 to 55,000 clones, about four fifths of them singletons. One to two pinch biopsies were taken from the rectum during colonoscopy. This entry comes from a study of pediatric ulcerative colitis. Regarding the study as a whole: All ulcerative colitis patients, but no controls, carried two rectal clonotypes. Repertoires came from total lymphocyte DNA, not specific subsets.

Sequencing was done on a sample of gut tissue. This receptor was identified in a girl aged 10 to 17 with moderate ulcerative colitis. This sequence joins TRBV19 and TRBJ2-7; no reliable D call. CDR3 in DNA: TGTGCCAGTAGTCCCGGGTGGGGTTGGACCTACGAGCAGTACTTC. This codes for CASSPGWGWTYEQYF. The full variable domain, with the rest looked up from reference TRBV19 and TRBJ2-7, is DGGITQSPKYLFRKEGQNVTLSCEQNLNHDAMYWYRQDPGQGLRLIYYSQIVNDFQKGDIAEGYSVSREKKESFPLTVTSAQKNPTAFYLCASSPGWGWTYEQYFGPGTRLTVT.